This T cell receptor (beta chain) was retrieved from a study of T cell responses to AZD1222 COVID-19 vaccine. Only in-frame clones appear in the TCRdb table, and some are missing; sequencing was by immunoSEQ multiplex PCR. Here the sample spans about 140,000 clones, 70% to 90% being singletons. J was trimmed by 5 bases and V by 5 bases; bases with no gene match: 17. The CDR3 runs to 18 residues. Germline CDR1 and CDR2: MDHEN and SYDVKM. Details on this clone: Its antigen remains unidentified.

Broader study findings: Spike-specific TCR breadth rose after two AZD1222 doses, and depth rose as well. Donors were chiefly white British, with a greater number of females, and clonal diversity was perhaps underestimated.

V usage is TRBV28 and J usage is TRBJ2-2, with 7 bases matching TRBD1. The TCR comes from an adult who received the AZD1222 COVID-19 vaccine. The material was peripheral blood, obtained 28 days after the second AZD1222 dose. The CDR3 DNA follows: TGTGCCAGCAGTCTTACTACCTACAGGGGAAGACTAACCGGGGAGCTGTTTTTT. This gives the protein CASSLTTYRGRLTGELFF.